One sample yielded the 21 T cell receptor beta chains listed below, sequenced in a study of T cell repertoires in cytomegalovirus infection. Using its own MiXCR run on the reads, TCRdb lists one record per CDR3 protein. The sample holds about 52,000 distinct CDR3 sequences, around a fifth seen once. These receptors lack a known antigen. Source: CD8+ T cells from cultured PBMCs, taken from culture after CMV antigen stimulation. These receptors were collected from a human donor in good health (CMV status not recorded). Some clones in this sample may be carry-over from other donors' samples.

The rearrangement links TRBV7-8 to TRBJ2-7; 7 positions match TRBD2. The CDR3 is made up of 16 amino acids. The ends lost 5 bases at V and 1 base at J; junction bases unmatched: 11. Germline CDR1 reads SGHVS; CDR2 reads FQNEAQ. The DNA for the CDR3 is TGTGCCAGCAGCCCATATCGGGGGGAGTCGTCCTACGAGCAGTACTTC. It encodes CASSPYRGESSYEQYF.

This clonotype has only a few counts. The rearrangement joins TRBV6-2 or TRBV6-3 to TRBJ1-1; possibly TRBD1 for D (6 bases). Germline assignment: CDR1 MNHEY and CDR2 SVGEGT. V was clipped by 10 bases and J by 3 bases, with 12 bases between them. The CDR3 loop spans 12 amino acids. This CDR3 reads CATVGGHTEAFF. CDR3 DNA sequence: TGTGCCACTGTGGGGGGGCACACTGAAGCTTTCTTT.

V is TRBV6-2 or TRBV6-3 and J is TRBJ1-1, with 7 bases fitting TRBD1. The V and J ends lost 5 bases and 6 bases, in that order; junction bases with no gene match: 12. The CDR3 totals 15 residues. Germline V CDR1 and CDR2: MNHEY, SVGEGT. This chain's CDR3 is CASSPRDSWASEAFF. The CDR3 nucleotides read TGTGCCAGCAGTCCACGGGACAGTTGGGCGTCTGAAGCTTTCTTT.

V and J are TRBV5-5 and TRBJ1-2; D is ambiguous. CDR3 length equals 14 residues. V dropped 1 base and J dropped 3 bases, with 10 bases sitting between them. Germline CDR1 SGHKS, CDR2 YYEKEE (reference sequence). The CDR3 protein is CASSLNRAYYGYTF. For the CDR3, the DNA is TGTGCCAGCAGCTTGAACCGGGCTTACTATGGCTACACCTTC.

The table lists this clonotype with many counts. CDR3 sequence: CASSFSYEQYF. The CDR3 DNA reads as TGTGCCAGCAGCTTCTCCTACGAGCAGTACTTC. This chain links TRBV7-8 with TRBJ2-7, with D uncertain. V was clipped by 3 bases and J by 0 bases, with 0 bases between them. Germline CDR1 SGHVS, CDR2 FQNEAQ. The CDR3 is 11 amino acids. Full variable domain (remainder filled in from reference TRBV7-8 and TRBJ2-7): GAGVSQSPRYKVAKRGQDVALRCDPISGHVSLFWYQQALGQGPEFLTYFQNEAQLDKSGLPSDRFFAERPEGSVSTLKIQRTQQEDSAVYLCASSFSYEQYFGPGTRLTVT.

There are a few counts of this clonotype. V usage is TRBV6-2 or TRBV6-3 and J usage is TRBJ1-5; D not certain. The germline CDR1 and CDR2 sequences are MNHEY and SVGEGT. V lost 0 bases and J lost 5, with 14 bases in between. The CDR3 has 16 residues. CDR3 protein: CASSYSQVLSDQPQHF. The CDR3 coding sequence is TGTGCCAGCAGTTACTCCCAGGTCTTGAGCGATCAGCCCCAGCATTTT.

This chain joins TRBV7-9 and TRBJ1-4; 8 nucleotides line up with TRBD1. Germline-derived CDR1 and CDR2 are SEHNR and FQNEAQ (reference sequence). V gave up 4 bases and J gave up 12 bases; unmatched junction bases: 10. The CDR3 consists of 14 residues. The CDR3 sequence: CASSSGDRTTELFF. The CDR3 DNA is TGTGCCAGCAGCTCCGGGGACAGGACAACGGAACTGTTTTTT.

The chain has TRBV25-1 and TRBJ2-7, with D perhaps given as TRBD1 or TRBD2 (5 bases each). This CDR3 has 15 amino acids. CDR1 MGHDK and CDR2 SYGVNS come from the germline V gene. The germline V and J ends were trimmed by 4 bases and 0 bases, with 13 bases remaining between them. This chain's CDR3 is CASSGYGGNSYEQYF. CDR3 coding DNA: TGTGCCAGCAGTGGTTATGGGGGAAACTCCTACGAGCAGTACTTC.

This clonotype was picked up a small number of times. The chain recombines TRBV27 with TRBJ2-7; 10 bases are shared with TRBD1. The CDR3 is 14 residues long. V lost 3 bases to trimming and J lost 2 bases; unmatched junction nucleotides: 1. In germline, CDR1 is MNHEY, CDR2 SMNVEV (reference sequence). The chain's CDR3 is CASSLGTGAYEQYF. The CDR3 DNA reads TGTGCCAGCAGTTTGGGGACAGGGGCCTACGAGCAGTACTTC.

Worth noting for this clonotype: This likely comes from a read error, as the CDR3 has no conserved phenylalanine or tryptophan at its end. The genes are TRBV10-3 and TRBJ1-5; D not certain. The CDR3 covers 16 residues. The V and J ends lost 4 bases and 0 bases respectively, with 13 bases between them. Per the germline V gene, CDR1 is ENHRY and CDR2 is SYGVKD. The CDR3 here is CAISAEWGNSNQPQHL. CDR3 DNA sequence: TGTGCCATCAGTGCCGAGTGGGGTAATAGCAATCAGCCCCAGCATTTA.

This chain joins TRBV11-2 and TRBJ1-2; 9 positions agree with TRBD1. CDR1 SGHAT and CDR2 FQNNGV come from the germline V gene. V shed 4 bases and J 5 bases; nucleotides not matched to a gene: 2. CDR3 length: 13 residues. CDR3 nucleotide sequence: TGTGCCAGCAGCTCCGGACAGGGGTATGGCTACACCTTC. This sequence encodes CASSSGQGYGYTF.

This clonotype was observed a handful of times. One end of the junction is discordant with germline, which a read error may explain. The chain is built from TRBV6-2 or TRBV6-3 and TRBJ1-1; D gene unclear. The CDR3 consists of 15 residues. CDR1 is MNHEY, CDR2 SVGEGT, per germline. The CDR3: CASSYWEGTPLPLGF. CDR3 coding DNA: TGTGCCAGCAGTTACTGGGAGGGCACACCACTCCCTCTAGGCTTT.

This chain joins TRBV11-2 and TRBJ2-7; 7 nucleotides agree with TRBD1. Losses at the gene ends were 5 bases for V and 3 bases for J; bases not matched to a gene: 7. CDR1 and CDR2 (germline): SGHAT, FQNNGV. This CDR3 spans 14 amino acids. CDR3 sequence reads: CASSPGTERYEQYF. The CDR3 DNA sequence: TGTGCCAGCAGCCCTGGGACAGAACGCTACGAGCAGTACTTC.

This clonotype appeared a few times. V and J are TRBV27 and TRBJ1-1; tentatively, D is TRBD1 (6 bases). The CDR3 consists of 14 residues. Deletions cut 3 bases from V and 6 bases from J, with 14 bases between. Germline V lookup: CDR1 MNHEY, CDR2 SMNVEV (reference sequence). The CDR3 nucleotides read TGTGCCAGCAGTTTCCGAACAGGGTCCTCTGAAGCTTTCTTT. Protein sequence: CASSFRTGSSEAFF.

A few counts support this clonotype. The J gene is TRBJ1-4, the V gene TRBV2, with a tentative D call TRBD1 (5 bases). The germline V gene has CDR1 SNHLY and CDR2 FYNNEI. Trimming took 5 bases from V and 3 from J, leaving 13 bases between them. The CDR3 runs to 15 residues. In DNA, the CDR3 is TGTGCCAGCAGTCCCGATTGGGGCCCTAATGAAAAACTGTTTTTT. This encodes CASSPDWGPNEKLFF.

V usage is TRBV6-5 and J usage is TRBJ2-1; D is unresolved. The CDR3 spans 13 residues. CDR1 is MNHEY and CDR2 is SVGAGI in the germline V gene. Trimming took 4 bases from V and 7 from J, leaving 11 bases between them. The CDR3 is CASSFGSSNEQFF. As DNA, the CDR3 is TGTGCCAGCAGTTTTGGCAGTTCTAATGAGCAGTTCTTC.

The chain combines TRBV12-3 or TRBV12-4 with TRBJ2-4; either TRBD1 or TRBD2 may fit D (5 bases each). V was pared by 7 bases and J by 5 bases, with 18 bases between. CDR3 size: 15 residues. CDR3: CASTLGRGDENIQYF. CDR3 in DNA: TGTGCCAGCACTCTGGGAAGAGGGGATGAAAACATTCAGTACTTC.

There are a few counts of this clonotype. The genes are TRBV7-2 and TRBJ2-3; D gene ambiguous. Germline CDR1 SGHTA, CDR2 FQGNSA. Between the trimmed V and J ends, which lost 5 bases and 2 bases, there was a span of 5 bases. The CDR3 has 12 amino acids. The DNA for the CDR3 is TGTGCCAGCAGCGCCTACACAGATACGCAGTATTTT. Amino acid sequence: CASSAYTDTQYF.

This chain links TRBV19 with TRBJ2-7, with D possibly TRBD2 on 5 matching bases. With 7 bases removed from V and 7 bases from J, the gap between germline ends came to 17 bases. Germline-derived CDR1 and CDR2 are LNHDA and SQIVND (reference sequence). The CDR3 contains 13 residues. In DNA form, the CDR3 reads TGTGCCAGTACGCTTCGCCCCTCGGGGGAGCAGTACTTC. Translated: CASTLRPSGEQYF.

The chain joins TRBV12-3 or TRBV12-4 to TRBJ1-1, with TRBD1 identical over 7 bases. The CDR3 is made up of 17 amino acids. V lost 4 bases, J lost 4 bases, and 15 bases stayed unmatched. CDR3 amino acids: CASSSHTASSGGTEAFF. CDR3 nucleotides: TGTGCCAGCAGTTCCCACACCGCTTCGTCAGGGGGCACTGAAGCTTTCTTT.

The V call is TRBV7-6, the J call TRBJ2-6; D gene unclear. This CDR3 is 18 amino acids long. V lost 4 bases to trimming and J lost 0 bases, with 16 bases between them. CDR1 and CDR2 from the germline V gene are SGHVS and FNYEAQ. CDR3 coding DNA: TGTGCCAGCAGCTCCCTCCTCGGCCCGGCCTCTGGGGCCAACGTCCTGACTTTC. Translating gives CASSSLLGPASGANVLTF.